This T cell receptor beta chain stems from a study of cytomegalovirus exposure and HLA in healthy donors. This CDR3 is built from 14 residues. Losses at the gene ends were 6 bases for V and 4 bases for J; bases not matched to a gene: 9. Germline V gene lookup returns CDR1 ENHRY and CDR2 SYGVKD. Separate from the roughly 720-subject first cohort, the approximately 120-subject validation cohort was the one that the donors belonged to. Details on this clone: Its specificity is not known.

The protocol was immunoSEQ multiplex PCR, while the TCRdb copy is restricted to in-frame clones and leaves out a portion. The sample comprises over 200,000 clones, less than 95% of which are singletons, and approximately 3.1% rests with the top ten. Points from the study as a whole: Cytomegalovirus status was reportedly diagnosed by the classifier with high specificity and sensitivity. It was found in a later analysis that first-cohort TCR clusters tended to co-occur in the 90 to 150 validation repertoires. There were about 160 TCR beta chains listed as cytomegalovirus-associated.

The sequenced sample consisted of PBMCs. The rearrangement uses TRBV10-3 and TRBJ2-7; TRBD1 agrees at 7 bases. This receptor was identified in a woman aged 25 to 39 in good health and CMV-seronegative. CDR3 loop: CAISKQGTSYEQYF. In DNA form, the CDR3 reads TGTGCCATCAGCAAACAGGGGACCTCATACGAGCAGTACTTC.